These T cell receptor beta chains were read from a single sample in a study of identifying expanded T cells in peripheral blood. The method was immunoSEQ multiplex PCR; TCRdb's version includes in-frame clones alone and lacks a portion of them. The data contain 75,000 to 90,000 clones, 80% to 90% of them singletons. Specimen: blood. The receptor source for this set is a person between 18 and 69 years old in good health. The conserved cysteine and the conserved F or W are not part of the CDR3 here. The order of the fields is J gene, clone size, V gene, CDR3 protein. Rows give clone size only sometimes, using once, few, many, or a class for an expanded clone.

TRBJ2-3,NA,TRBV6-1,ASSETSTSGSTDTQY
TRBJ2-7,NA,TRBV21-1,ASSADGTLSLGRH
TRBJ2-1,once,TRBV9,ASHPGLAGIPWF
TRBJ2-5,NA,TRBV19,ASSIRGLAGGQETQY
TRBJ2-7,once,TRBV6-4,ASSDSTGFHEQY
TRBJ2-3,NA,TRBV11-2,ASSSSGRTGDTQY
TRBJ2-1,once,TRBV5-4,ASSLARSGSTYNEQF
TRBJ2-5,NA,TRBV12-2,ASRLFVLEETQY
TRBJ2-3,NA,TRBV9,ASSATIRSTDTQY
TRBJ2-5,NA,TRBV29-1,SVVEGGETQY
TRBJ2-7,NA,TRBV18,ASSPPTSGKYEQY
TRBJ1-5,NA,TRBV10-3,AISESRDSNQPQH
TRBJ2-3,NA,TRBV5-4,ASSDGRLGTDTQY
TRBJ2-7,NA,TRBV7-2,ASSLAGTSYEQY
TRBJ1-3,NA,TRBV4-3,ASSQDPLNPSDTIY
TRBJ2-7,NA,TRBV6-1,ASSEAGGWGLAGTGQY
TRBJ1-3,NA,TRBV9,ASNPGNSGNTIY
TRBJ2-7,once,TRBV15,ATSRDLASGGYEQY
TRBJ2-1,few,TRBV9,ASSVGGGASYNEQF
TRBJ2-7,few,TRBV19,ASSIGHSSYEQY
TRBJ2-1,once,TRBV7-8,ASSRLAGVRNEQF
TRBJ2-1,NA,TRBV7-2,ASSLEAGGTYNEQF
TRBJ2-1,NA,TRBV7-2,ASSLAGSPNYNEQF
TRBJ2-1,NA,TRBV10-3,AITGQLGQLYNEQF
TRBJ1-2,NA,TRBV30,AWRGQGDNYGYT
TRBJ2-1,few,TRBV6-1,ASREGLAPSYNEQF
TRBJ2-1,NA,TRBV11-3,ASSLGEGLALNNEQF
TRBJ2-5,NA,TRBV4-1,ASSQDPGQIQETQY
TRBJ2-7,NA,TRBV6-1,ASRAWREQY
TRBJ1-2,NA,TRBV28,ASSLSERDRGLGYT
TRBJ2-1,NA,TRBV2,ASSVVDRWTNEQF
TRBJ1-3,NA,TRBV4-2,ASSLDRGNTIY
TRBJ2-7,NA,TRBV6-5,ASSSEGLAGSEQY
TRBJ2-2,NA,TRBV7-3,ASSLTGSGRPHTGELF
TRBJ2-1,once,TRBV21-1,ASSQDESSYNEQF
TRBJ2-5,NA,TRBV11-2,ASSRTSGTQY
TRBJ2-3,NA,TRBV7-3,ASSPQITGWDTQY
TRBJ2-7,NA,TRBV5-8,ASSYGPYEQY
TRBJ1-1,NA,TRBV28,ASSPPPLPEAF
TRBJ1-3,once,TRBV6-5,ASSTRGLSGNTIY
TRBJ1-5,NA,TRBV10-3,AISGGGDSNQPQH